Below are 16 T cell receptor beta chains sequenced from a single sample in a study of blood T cells in healthy people across ages. A sample-barcoded 5' primer and a J-beta primer mix were used in a second PCR of roughly 7 to 11 cycles. TCRdb fed the 5' RACE reads into MiXCR, producing one record per CDR3 protein. Altogether around 1.5 million distinct CDR3 sequences are present, approximately 42% being singletons, with the ten largest covering under 8%. The sequenced sample was blood. Source of these receptors: a woman younger than 35 in good health.

The rearrangement links TRBV20-1 to TRBJ2-7; D call uncertain. In germline, CDR1 is DFQATT, CDR2 SNEGSKA (reference sequence). V shed 3 bases and J shed 2 bases, with 11 bases lying between them. The CDR3 length is 13 residues. CDR3 coding DNA: TGCAGTGCTAGCGCGTTAACCACCTACGAGCAGTACTTC. Residues: CSASALTTYEQYF.

The V call is TRBV20-1, the J call TRBJ2-3; D remains ambiguous. Germline CDR1 is DFQATT and CDR2 is SNEGSKA (reference sequence). V lost 6 bases and J 8 bases, leaving 18 bases between the germline ends. The CDR3 sequence is 13 residues long. The CDR3 here is CSAPKAPGGTQYF. CDR3 DNA sequence: TGCAGTGCCCCTAAGGCCCCGGGTGGTACGCAGTATTTT.

In this sample, this clonotype turned up a few times. The genes are TRBV29-1 and TRBJ2-5; the D is unclear. Per the germline V gene, CDR1 is SQVTM and CDR2 is ANQGSEA. V lost 4 bases and J 4 bases, leaving 13 bases between the germline ends. The CDR3 consists of 13 residues. The CDR3 is CSVGRVFGETQYF. CDR3 nucleotide sequence: TGCAGCGTTGGTAGGGTCTTTGGAGAGACCCAGTACTTC.

The chain joins TRBV20-1 to TRBJ2-7, with D perhaps matching TRBD1 or TRBD2 (5 bases each). Per the germline V gene, CDR1 is DFQATT and CDR2 is SNEGSKA (reference sequence). Between the trimmed V and J ends, which lost 6 bases and 7 bases, there was a span of 16 bases. The CDR3 is made up of 12 amino acids. CDR3 nucleotides: TGCAGTGCACCGGGGCGGAACAATGAGCAGTACTTC. It specifies CSAPGRNNEQYF.

This clonotype was seen a few times. V usage is TRBV7-9 and J usage is TRBJ2-7; either TRBD1 or TRBD2 may fit D (6 bases each). V was shortened by 4 bases and J by 3 bases, with 13 bases between the two germline ends. Germline CDR1 SEHNR, CDR2 FQNEAQ (reference sequence). The CDR3 spans 14 residues. The CDR3 DNA sequence: TGTGCCAGCAGCTCAGAAGGAGGGGGCTACGAGCAGTACTTC. It translates to CASSSEGGGYEQYF.

The rearrangement uses TRBV7-9 and TRBJ2-1; 9 positions match TRBD2. The closer fit of TRBJ2-7 to the DNA end suggests the J call may be wrong. The CDR3 loop spans 16 amino acids. Germline loops: CDR1 SEHNR, CDR2 FQNEAQ (reference sequence). CDR3 nucleotide sequence: TGTGCCAGCAGCTCATTTAGCGGGGGCCTTTACAATGAGCAGTACTTC. As protein: CASSSFSGGLYNEQYF.

The chain uses TRBV5-1 and TRBJ2-3; 7 nucleotides agree with TRBD2. V trimming: 1 base; J trimming: 4 bases; junction bases outside the gene matches: 9. From germline, CDR1 is SGHRS and CDR2 YFSETQ. This CDR3 region has 16 residues. The CDR3 nucleotides read TGCGCCAGCAGCTTGCCGAGCGGGATTGGTGCAGATACGCAGTATTTT. Translation gives CASSLPSGIGADTQYF.

This clonotype has only a few counts. The J gene is TRBJ2-1, the V gene TRBV4-1; weak D call: TRBD2 (5 bases). The germline V gene encodes CDR1 MGHRA and CDR2 YSYEKL. There are 13 residues in the CDR3. The V gene lost 3 bases and the J gene lost 6 bases, with 9 bases spanning the gap. Written as DNA, the CDR3 is TGCGCCAGCAGCCACAGAGGGCCCAATGAGCAGTTCTTC. It codes for CASSHRGPNEQFF.

The rearrangement joins TRBV19 to TRBJ1-6, with D perhaps TRBD1 (6 bases). Trimming took off 6 bases at V and 6 bases at J, with 12 bases between the two ends. The CDR3 is 14 amino acids. CDR1 and CDR2 from the germline V gene are LNHDA and SQIVND (reference sequence). The CDR3, as DNA: TGTGCCAGTAGCCGACAGGAATCTAATTCACCCCTCCACTTT. This encodes CASSRQESNSPLHF.

This rearrangement joins TRBV20-1 to TRBJ2-5; no clear D gene. CDR1 and CDR2 (germline): DFQATT, SNEGSKA (reference sequence). This CDR3 contains 14 residues. Between the trimmed V and J ends, which lost 1 base and 0 bases, there was a span of 9 bases. CDR3 protein: CSARVADHQETQYF. CDR3 nucleotide sequence: TGCAGTGCTAGAGTGGCAGACCACCAAGAGACCCAGTACTTC.

V is TRBV10-2 and J is TRBJ1-1, with D uncertain. Between the trimmed V and J ends, which lost 2 bases and 0 bases, there was a span of 7 bases. CDR1 and CDR2 from the germline V gene are WSHSY and SAAADI. The CDR3 consists of 14 residues. Written as DNA, the CDR3 is TGCGCCAGCAGTGAGAACCTGATGAACACTGAAGCTTTCTTT. Translation: CASSENLMNTEAFF.

The rearrangement uses TRBV7-8 and TRBJ2-5, with TRBD2 matching 8 bases. V shed 0 bases, J shed 1 base, and the junction held 10 bases outside the gene matches. The CDR3 covers 18 residues. CDR1 SGHVS and CDR2 FQNEAQ come from the germline V gene. As DNA, the CDR3 is TGTGCCAGCAGCTTAGCGTGGGGACTAGAGCGATCCCAAGAGACCCAGTACTTC. It yields the protein CASSLAWGLERSQETQYF.

The sample holds a few counts of this clonotype. The J gene is TRBJ1-2, the V gene TRBV6-6; TRBD1 aligns across 9 bases. Losses at the gene ends were 6 bases for V and 0 bases for J; bases not matched to a gene: 5. This CDR3 comprises 15 residues. Per the germline V gene, CDR1 is MNHNY and CDR2 is SVGAGI (reference sequence). CDR3 in DNA: TGTGCCAGCAGCCCCGGGACAGGGCCTAACTATGGCTACACCTTC. Its protein is CASSPGTGPNYGYTF.

In this sample, this clonotype turned up a few times. V usage is TRBV27 and J usage is TRBJ2-7; D gene uncertain. Germline CDR1 MNHEY, CDR2 SMNVEV (reference sequence). The CDR3 contains 14 residues. With 5 bases removed from V and 2 bases from J, the gap between germline ends came to 13 bases. In DNA form, the CDR3 reads TGTGCCAGCAGTCTGCAGAATCCTCCCTACGAGCAGTACTTC. Translated, it gives CASSLQNPPYEQYF.

This clonotype was observed a few times. The gene calls are TRBV15 and TRBJ1-2; a weak D match, TRBD1 (6 bases). The CDR3 consists of 15 residues. Deletions cut 1 base from V and 6 bases from J, with 15 bases between. The V gene's germline CDR1 is LNHNV and CDR2 YYDKDF (reference sequence). The CDR3 sequence is CATSRASSGADGYTF. CDR3 sequence (DNA): TGTGCCACCAGCAGAGCTTCCTCAGGGGCAGATGGCTACACCTTC. The full variable domain, completed using reference TRBV15 and TRBJ1-2, is DAMVIQNPRYQVTQFGKPVTLSCSQTLNHNVMYWYQQKSSQAPKLLFHYYDKDFNNEADTPDNFQSRRPNTSFCFLDIRSPGLGDTAMYLCATSRASSGADGYTFGSGTRLTVV.

This clonotype turned up a few times. The rearrangement uses TRBV20-1 and TRBJ1-2; D is possibly TRBD1 (6 bases). CDR1 DFQATT and CDR2 SNEGSKA come from the germline V gene (reference sequence). The CDR3 is 15 residues long. The germline V and J ends were trimmed by 4 bases and 0 bases, with 15 bases remaining between them. This CDR3 reads CSAMPPGTTNYGYTF. CDR3 in DNA: TGCAGTGCTATGCCCCCCGGGACAACTAACTATGGCTACACCTTC.